The present T cell receptor beta chain was sequenced within a study of T cells in Graves' hyperthyroidism and ophthalmopathy. About the research overall: Peripheral blood was acquired at first diagnosis, ahead of any therapy whatsoever.

CDR1 SEHNR and CDR2 FQNEAQ come from the germline V gene (reference sequence). Trimming removed 4 bases from V and 7 bases from J, with 17 bases in between. The CDR3 sequence is 15 residues long. Points from the study as a whole: Among clonotypes expanded in thyroid above 0.001, most were also found in blood.

Amplification targeted TCR beta CDR3 regions from RNA transcripts. First-round RT-PCR with HTBI primers amplified the TCR CDR3 region. MiXCR, applied by TCRdb to the multiplex PCR reads, yields one record per CDR3 protein. The table includes around 56,000 distinct CDR3 sequences, around 50% detected once. There are a few counts of this clonotype. Antigen unknown. The receptor's source is a woman aged 60-70 years with Graves' ophthalmopathy. V gene TRBV7-9 combines with J gene TRBJ2-1; perhaps TRBD1 as D (8 bases). The sample comprised blood. CDR3 region: CASSYNRGGENEQFF. CDR3 sequence (DNA): TGTGCCAGCAGCTACAACAGGGGGGGTGAGAATGAGCAGTTCTTC. Filled out from reference TRBV7-9 and TRBJ2-1, the complete variable domain reads DTGVSQNPRHKITKRGQNVTFRCDPISEHNRLYWYRQTLGQGPEFLTYFQNEAQLEKSRLLSDRFSAERPKGSFSTLEIQRTEQGDSAMYLCASSYNRGGENEQFFGPGTRLTVL.